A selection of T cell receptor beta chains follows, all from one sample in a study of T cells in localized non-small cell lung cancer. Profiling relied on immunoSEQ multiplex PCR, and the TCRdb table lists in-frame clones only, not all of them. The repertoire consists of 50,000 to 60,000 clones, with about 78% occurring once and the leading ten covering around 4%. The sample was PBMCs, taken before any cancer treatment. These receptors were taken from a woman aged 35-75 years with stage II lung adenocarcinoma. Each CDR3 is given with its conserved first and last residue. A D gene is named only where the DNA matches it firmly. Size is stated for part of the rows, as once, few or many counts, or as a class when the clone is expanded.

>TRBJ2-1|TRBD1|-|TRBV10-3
TGTGCCATCCACGGACAGGGGGGGGACAATGAGCAGTTCTTC
CAIHGQGGDNEQFF
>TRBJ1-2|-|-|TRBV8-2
TGTGGCACATCTCGAAAGACCTATGGCTACACCTTC
CGTSRKTYGYTF
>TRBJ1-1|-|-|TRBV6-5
TGTGCCAGCAGTTGCTCGCAGACCTCTGAAGCTTTCTTT
CASSCSQTSEAFF
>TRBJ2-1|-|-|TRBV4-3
TGCGCCAGCAGCCAAGATCTGGGGTCTAGCTCCTACAATGAGCAGTTCTTC
CASSQDLGSSSYNEQFF
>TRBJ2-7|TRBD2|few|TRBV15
TGTGCCACCAGCATGGGGGGACTATCTACCTACGAGCAGTACTTC
CATSMGGLSTYEQYF
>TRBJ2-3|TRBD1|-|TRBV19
TGTGCCAGTAGCGATACGGGGACAGGGGGCAACACAGATACGCAGTATTTT
CASSDTGTGGNTDTQYF
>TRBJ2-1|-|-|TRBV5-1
TGCGCCAGCAGCTTGGCAACGGCGGGGGCAAATGAGCAGTTCTTC
CASSLATAGANEQFF
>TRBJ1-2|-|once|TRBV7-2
TGTGCCAGCAGCTTAGTGACAGAACCTTATGGCTACACCTTC
CASSLVTEPYGYTF
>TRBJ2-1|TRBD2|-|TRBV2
TGTGCCAGCAGTTTTGGGACTAGCCGTTGGAATGAGCAGTTCTTC
CASSFGTSRWNEQFF
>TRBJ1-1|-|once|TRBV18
TGTGCCAGTTACCCCCTTGGGGTCATGAACACTGAAGCTTTCTTT
CASYPLGVMNTEAFF
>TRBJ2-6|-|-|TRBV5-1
TGCGCCAGCAGCTTGGCAGGAGGTGCCTTATCTGGGGCCAACGTCCTGACTTTC
CASSLAGGALSGANVLTF
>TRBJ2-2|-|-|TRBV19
TGTGCCAGTAGCCTCCTACGGGGATACACCGGGGAGCTGTTTTTT
CASSLLRGYTGELFF
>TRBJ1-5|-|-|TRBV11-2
TGTGCCAGCAGCTTAGATAGCTTCTCGCGCAATCAGCCCCAGCATTTT
CASSLDSFSRNQPQHF
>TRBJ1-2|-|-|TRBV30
TGTGCCTGGAAAACAGAAGCTAACTATGGCTACACCTTC
CAWKTEANYGYTF
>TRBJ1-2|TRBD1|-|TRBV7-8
TGTGCCAGCAGCTTAGGGACAGGGGGTGGCTACACCTTC
CASSLGTGGGYTF
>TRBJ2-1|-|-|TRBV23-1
TGCGCCAGCAGGATCTTACTCTACAATGAGCAGTTCTTC
CASRILLYNEQFF